One sample yielded the 9 T cell receptor beta chains listed below, sequenced in a study of beta chain features in type 1 diabetes. Regarding the study as a whole: Researchers report that Type 1 diabetes patients had moderately but significantly shorter TCRB CDR3s across all four CD4+ subsets.

Which antigens these TCRs recognize remains unknown. Investigators reverse transcribed all isolated RNA, so they sequenced expressed TCRB transcripts. Data came from immunoSEQ multiplex PCR; TCRdb stores just in-frame clones and leaves some out. Here the sample spans around 150,000 clones, roughly 60% being singletons. Sequencing was performed on naive CD4+ T cells from blood. These receptors were obtained from a young man with type 1 diabetes.

The chain uses TRBV9 and TRBJ2-3; a weak D match, TRBD2 (6 bases). This CDR3 has 17 amino acids. Looked up from germline, CDR1 is SGDLS and CDR2 is YYNGEE. Trimming shortened V by 0 bases and J by 6 bases, and 20 bases separated the two germline ends. The CDR3 protein is CASSVGGSSGFVDTQYF. The CDR3 DNA reads TGTGCCAGCAGCGTAGGTGGGTCGAGCGGGTTCGTCGATACGCAGTATTTT.

This clone has only one observation. A junction boundary mismatches the germline segment, possibly from a read error. The CDR3 DNA sequence: TGTGCCAGCGGCGTGACAGGGAGTTATCTGTTCTTC. Its protein is CASGVTGSYLFF. This chain links TRBV9 with TRBJ2-1; 7 nucleotides line up with TRBD1. This CDR3 is built from 12 residues. CDR1 and CDR2 from the germline V gene are SGDLS and YYNGEE. The variable domain in full, with the rest retrieved from reference TRBV9 and TRBJ2-1, is DSGVTQTPKHLITATGQRVTLRCSPRSGDLSVYWYQQSLDQGLQFLIQYYNGEERAKGNILERFSAQQFPDLHSELNLSSLELGDSALYFCASGVTGSYLFFGPGTRLTVL.

This clone was seen once. The chain has TRBV20-1 and TRBJ2-5; D remains ambiguous. The CDR3 extends over 11 amino acids. CDR1 and CDR2 (germline): DFQATT, SNEGSKA (reference sequence). The V end was cut by 2 bases, the J end by 5 bases, with 6 bases between. DNA for the CDR3: TGCAGTGCTAGACATTGGGAGACCCAGTACTTC. Residues: CSARHWETQYF.

CDR3: CAWIAGRGAREQYF. DNA for the CDR3: TGTGCCTGGATCGCGGGCAGGGGAGCGCGCGAGCAGTACTTC. This chain connects TRBV30 to TRBJ2-7; maybe TRBD1 (6 bases). CDR1 GTSNPN and CDR2 SVGIG come from the germline V gene (reference sequence). Trimming stripped 4 bases from V and 6 bases from J, with 19 bases between. The CDR3 is 14 amino acids. The whole variable domain, filled in from reference TRBV30 and TRBJ2-7, reads SQTIHQWPATLVQPVGSPLSLECTVEGTSNPNLYWYRQAAGRGLQLLFYSVGIGQISSEVPQNLSASRPQDRQFILSSKKLLLSDSGFYLCAWIAGRGAREQYFGPGTRLTVT.

The rearrangement uses TRBV30 and TRBJ1-2; weak D call: TRBD1 (5 bases). Trimming took 5 bases from V and 8 from J, leaving 15 bases between them. Germline V CDR1 and CDR2: GTSNPN, SVGIG (reference sequence). The CDR3 is 12 residues long. The CDR3 DNA reads as TGTGCCTGGGGGGGAGACTCGGGCGGCTACACCTTC. Its translation is CAWGGDSGGYTF.

In its sample, this clone was seen once. The V gene is TRBV9, the J gene TRBJ2-1; D is unclear. Trimming took 4 bases from V and 0 from J, leaving 11 bases between them. CDR3 length equals 15 residues. Germline values: CDR1 SGDLS, CDR2 YYNGEE. CDR3 sequence: CASSPHSSSYNEQFF. CDR3 bases: TGTGCCAGCAGCCCCCACAGCAGCTCCTACAATGAGCAGTTCTTC.

The chain links TRBV7-2 to TRBJ1-2; D is ambiguous. Germline CDR1 SGHTA, CDR2 FQGNSA. V lost 6 bases, J lost 2 bases, and 10 bases lay in between. The length of the CDR3 is 13 residues. CDR3 nucleotide sequence: TGTGCCAGCAGGATGGGAGGGAACTATGGCTACACCTTC. This gives the protein CASRMGGNYGYTF.

The CDR3 region has the DNA TGTGCCAGTAGTATGGCAGGGGGGGACTACAATGAGCAGTTCTTC. This sequence encodes CASSMAGGDYNEQFF. V and J are TRBV19 and TRBJ2-1; perhaps D is TRBD1 or TRBD2 (7 bases each). Germline V lookup: CDR1 LNHDA, CDR2 SQIVND (reference sequence). The length of the CDR3 is 15 residues. Trimming shortened V by 3 bases and J by 3 bases, and 12 bases separated the two germline ends.

This clone has only a few counts. The V and J genes are TRBV30 and TRBJ2-7; the D is unclear. Germline CDR1 reads GTSNPN; CDR2 reads SVGIG (reference sequence). V was clipped by 0 bases and J by 5 bases, with 17 bases between them. The CDR3 is 15 amino acids. CDR3 bases: TGTGCCTGGAGTGTACGCCGTCTTCCCCGGGACGAGCAGTACTTC. Residues: CAWSVRRLPRDEQYF.